This T cell receptor beta chain was identified during a study of cytomegalovirus exposure and HLA in healthy donors (dated by TCRdb to the late 2010s). Regarding the study in general: According to a later analysis, one platform produced both the 100 to 150 validation repertoires and the 720 or so repertoires of the first cohort. The study was designed to test whether signatures of past pathogen exposure could be identified by cataloging public T cell receptors. In addition to the first cohort of several hundred subjects, a separate validation cohort of approximately 130 different subjects was used. High-throughput TCR immunosequencing, statistical association of individual TCRs with disease status, and machine learning were combined to predict cytomegalovirus infection status.

Overall results and qualifications from the work: In vitro tests confirmed that a few of the cytomegalovirus-associated TCR beta chains recognize cytomegalovirus antigens. A later analysis had no HLA typing for the validation cohort, so co-occurrence there was scored across all 110 or so repertoires. A later analysis found that TCRs clustered in the first cohort also tended to co-occur in the 110 or so validation repertoires, with approximately 94% of cluster scores above 0. The authors suggested that the approach could potentially be extended to other disease states and immunological phenotypes. Cytomegalovirus status was reported to be diagnosed by the classifier with high specificity and sensitivity in both the original and validation cohorts. Most TCR sequences were seen in very few donors, while some public TCRs were found in many individuals. The study gave a list of 150 to 200 TCR beta chains associated with cytomegalovirus.

The donors were included in the validation cohort of 130 or so subjects, a group kept apart from the roughly 670-subject first cohort. Sequences SEHNR (CDR1) and FQNEAQ (CDR2) are obtained from the germline V gene (reference sequence). V is trimmed back by 5 bases and J by 7 bases, and the junction contains 5 bases that no gene match accounts for. The CDR3, from cysteine to phenylalanine, totals 13 residues. The DNA shown is the 39-base CDR3, in frame from base 1. Concerning this clone itself: Its cognate antigen has yet to be identified. Base qualities are not at hand, and no much larger clone is one base apart. Other DNA sequences in the sample encode the same CDR3.

The protocol used for the library was the immunoSEQ multiplex PCR assay. For the original study's pipeline: A statistical classification framework was built to diagnose cytomegalovirus status from the catalog of TCR beta chain sequences. Entries here come from immuneACCESS through TCRdb and include only in-frame sequences with V and J called. Some clones fail to appear in such tables; in the studies checked, an unresolved V gene covers under half of the shortfall, and the cause of the remainder is unknown. For V, J and clone size, that table is used; D and trimming come from the DNA. This sample is represented by roughly 150,000 clones; 85% to 95% of them were singletons. Jointly, the top ten make up around 1.9% of the sample.

The sequenced sample was PBMCs. The chain uses TRBV7-9 and TRBJ2-1, with 7 bases aligning to TRBD2. The clonotype comes from a man aged 18 to 30 in good health and CMV-seropositive. The sequenced DNA: TGTGCCAGCAGCCTCGGGGGAGGGAATGAGCAGTTCTTC. It encodes CASSLGGGNEQFF.